The present TCR beta chain was sequenced within a study of T cell repertoires in cytomegalovirus infection. This clonotype was picked up a small number of times. What it binds is not known. Via MiXCR, TCRdb re-called the reads, giving one row per CDR3 protein. The data hold approximately 500,000 distinct CDR3 sequences, with roughly a third observed a single time. The CDR3 is 15 residues long. Germline V gene sequence: CDR1 SGDLS, CDR2 YYNGEE. The V end lost 0 bases, the J end lost 4 bases, and 12 bases lay between the germline ends. The receptor's source is a human donor in good health (CMV status not recorded). Some clones in this sample may be carry-over from other donors' samples. Sequenced material: cultured PBMCs, taken from culture after CMV antigen stimulation. The chain is built from TRBV9 and TRBJ2-3; D might be TRBD1 (5 bases). The CDR3 nucleotides read TGTGCCAGCAGCGTAGAAGGAGCAGGGCCAGATACGCAGTATTTT. Protein product: CASSVEGAGPDTQYF.